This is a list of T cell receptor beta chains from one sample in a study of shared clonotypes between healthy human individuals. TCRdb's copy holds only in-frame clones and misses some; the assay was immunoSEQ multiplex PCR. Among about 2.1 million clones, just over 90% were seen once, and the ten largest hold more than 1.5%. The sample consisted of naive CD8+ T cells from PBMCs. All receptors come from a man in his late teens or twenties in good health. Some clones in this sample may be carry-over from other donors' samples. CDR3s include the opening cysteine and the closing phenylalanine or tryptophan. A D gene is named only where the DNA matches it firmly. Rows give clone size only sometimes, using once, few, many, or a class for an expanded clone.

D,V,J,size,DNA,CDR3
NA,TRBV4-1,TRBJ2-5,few,TGCGCCAGCAGCCAAGATGGCGGGGAGACCCAGTACTTC,CASSQDGGETQYF
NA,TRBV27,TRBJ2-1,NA,TGTGCCAGCAGGGGAACCTACAATGAGCAGTTCTTC,CASRGTYNEQFF
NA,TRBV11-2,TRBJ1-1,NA,TGTGCCAGCAGCTTCGACACTGAAGCTTTCTTT,CASSFDTEAFF
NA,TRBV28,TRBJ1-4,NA,TGTGCCAGCAGTTTGTTACAGGTTAATGAAAAACTGTTTTTT,CASSLLQVNEKLFF
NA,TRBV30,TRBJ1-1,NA,TGTGCCTGGAGTGGACAGGTGGACACTGAAGCTTTCTTT,CAWSGQVDTEAFF
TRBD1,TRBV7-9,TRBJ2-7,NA,TGTGCCAGCAGCCACGGACAGGGGGTGTACGAGCAGTACTTC,CASSHGQGVYEQYF
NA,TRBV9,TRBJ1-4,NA,TGTGCCAGCAGTCACAATATCGGGGTCCAGGGAAATGAAAAACTGTTTTTT,CASSHNIGVQGNEKLFF
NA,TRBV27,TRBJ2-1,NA,TGTGCCAGCAGGCTAGGGAGTAGCTCCTACAATGAGCAGTTCTTC,CASRLGSSSYNEQFF
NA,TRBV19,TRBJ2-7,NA,TGTGCCAGTAGGGACTACCAATCTTCCTACGAGCAGTACTTC,CASRDYQSSYEQYF
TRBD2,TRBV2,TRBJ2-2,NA,TGTGCCAGCTCCAGACTAGCGGGAGATATCACCGGGGAGCTGTTTTTT,CASSRLAGDITGELFF
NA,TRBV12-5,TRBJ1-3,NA,TGTGCTAGTGGTGGAGCTGGAAACACCATATATTTT,CASGGAGNTIYF
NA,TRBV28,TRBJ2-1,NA,TGTGCCAGCACCCCTGTGTCCTCCTACAATGAGCAGTTCTTC,CASTPVSSYNEQFF
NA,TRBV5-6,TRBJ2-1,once,TGTGCCAGCAGCTTGAGGACACACAATGAGCAGTTCTTC,CASSLRTHNEQFF
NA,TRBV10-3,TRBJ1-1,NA,TGTGCCATCAGTGTGAAGAGAGGGTACTCGAACACTGAAGCTTTCTTT,CAISVKRGYSNTEAFF
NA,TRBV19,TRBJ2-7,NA,TGTGCCAGTAGTGCCGGTGGGTACGAGCAGTACTTC,CASSAGGYEQYF
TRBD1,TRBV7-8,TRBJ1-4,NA,TGTGCCTCACGAGGGGGCAGTTCGGGAACTAATGAAAAACTGTTTTTT,CASRGGSSGTNEKLFF
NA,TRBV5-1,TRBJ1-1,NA,TGCGCCAGCAGCTCCCTGGGGGGCCCTCGGTCGAGGACTGAAGCTTTCTTT,CASSSLGGPRSRTEAFF
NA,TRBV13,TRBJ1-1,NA,TGTGCCAGCAGCTCGACGCTGGGAACTGAAGCTTTCTTT,CASSSTLGTEAFF
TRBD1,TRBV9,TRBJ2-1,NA,TGTGCCAGCAGCGCCCGGGACAGGGGGCGTGAGCAGTTCTTC,CASSARDRGREQFF
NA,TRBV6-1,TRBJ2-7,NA,TGTGCCAGCAGGGGCGTGGCCCCCGGGAACGAGCAGTACTTC,CASRGVAPGNEQYF
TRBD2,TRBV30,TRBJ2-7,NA,TGTGCCTGGAGTATACAGCGGGGTTCCTCCTACGAGCAGTACTTC,CAWSIQRGSSYEQYF
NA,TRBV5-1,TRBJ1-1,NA,TGCGCCAGCAGCCCACTTTCCGGGAAGAACACTGAAGCTTTCTTT,CASSPLSGKNTEAFF
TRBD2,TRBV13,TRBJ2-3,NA,TGTGCCAGCAGCGGGGGACTAGCGGGAGGGGCATATACGCAGTATTTT,CASSGGLAGGAYTQYF
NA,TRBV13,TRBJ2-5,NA,TGTGCCAGCAGCTCTCCGCTAGAGACCCAGTACTTC,CASSSPLETQYF
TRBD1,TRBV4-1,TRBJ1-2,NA,TGCGCCAGCAGCCAAGATTTCGGCAGGGGGCAACAGTGGGGTGGCTACACCTTC,CASSQDFGRGQQWGGYTF
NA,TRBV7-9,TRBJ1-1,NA,TGTGCCAGCATTCTGGGATCGAACACTGAAGCTTTCTTT,CASILGSNTEAFF
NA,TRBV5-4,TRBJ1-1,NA,TGTGCCAGCAGCTTGGACAGGAACACTGAAGCTTTCTTT,CASSLDRNTEAFF
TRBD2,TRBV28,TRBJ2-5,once,TGTGCCAGCAGTCCCCGGGGGGGACGGGAGACCCAGTACTTC,CASSPRGGRETQYF
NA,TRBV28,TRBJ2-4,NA,TGTGCCAGCAGTTTACGTGCAGGTCGTGGCAAAAACATTCAGTACTTC,CASSLRAGRGKNIQYF
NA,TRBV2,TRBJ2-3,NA,TGTGCGGAGCTAGCACACCAGGGTCAGCCCGGTACGCAGTATTTT,CAELAHQGQPGTQYF
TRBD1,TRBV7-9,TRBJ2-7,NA,TGTGCCAGCAGCCCCGGGACAGCCGAATATTACGAGCAGTACTTC,CASSPGTAEYYEQYF
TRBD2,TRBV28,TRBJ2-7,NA,TGTGCCAGCAGTTTCAGAACGGGACTAGCGGAGCCATACGAGCAGTACTTC,CASSFRTGLAEPYEQYF
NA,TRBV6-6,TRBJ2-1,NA,TGTGCCAGCAGTCCCCCGGGGCCAGAAAACAATGAGCAGTTCTTC,CASSPPGPENNEQFF
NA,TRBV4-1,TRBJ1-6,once,TGCGCCGGCAGCCAGGGAGGGGCCTATTCACCCCTCCACTTT,CAGSQGGAYSPLHF
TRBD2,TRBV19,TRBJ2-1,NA,TGTGCCAGTAGTATAGAAGCGGGAGGGGACAATGAGCAGTTCTTC,CASSIEAGGDNEQFF
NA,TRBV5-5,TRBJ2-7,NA,TGTGCCAGCAGCTTGGCGTACGAGCAGTACTTC,CASSLAYEQYF
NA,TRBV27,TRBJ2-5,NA,TGTGCCAGCAGTTTCCGGGACACGCGCCAAGAGACCCAGTACTTC,CASSFRDTRQETQYF
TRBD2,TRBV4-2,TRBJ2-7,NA,TGTGCCAGCAGCCAAGAGGGGCGGGAGTACGAGCAGTACTTC,CASSQEGREYEQYF
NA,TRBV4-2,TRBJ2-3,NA,TGTGCCAGCAGCCTTAGGGGCACAGATACGCAGTATTTT,CASSLRGTDTQYF
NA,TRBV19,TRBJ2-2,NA,TGTGCCAGTAGTCCATCGCGGGCCGGGGAGCTGTTTTTT,CASSPSRAGELFF
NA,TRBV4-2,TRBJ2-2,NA,TGTGCCAGCAGCAAGGGACTGTCGGGGTTCACCGGGGAGCTGTTTTTT,CASSKGLSGFTGELFF
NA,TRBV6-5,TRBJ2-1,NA,TGTGCCAGCAGTTACTCGTGGAACAATGAGCAGTTCTTC,CASSYSWNNEQFF
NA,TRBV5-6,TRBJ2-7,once,TGTGCCAGCAGCTCGGGACGGGGGTTCTACGAGCAGTACTTC,CASSSGRGFYEQYF
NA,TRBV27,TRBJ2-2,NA,TGTGCCAGCAGTTTAATCCCACAAACCGGGGAGCTGTTTTTT,CASSLIPQTGELFF
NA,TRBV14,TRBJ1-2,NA,TGTGCCAGCAGCCAAGAGCGGAGCTATGGCTACACCTTC,CASSQERSYGYTF
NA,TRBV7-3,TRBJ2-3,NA,TGTGCCAGCAGCTTTTCCGGGGGCCTTGCAGATACGCAGTATTTT,CASSFSGGLADTQYF
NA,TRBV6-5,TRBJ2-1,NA,TGTGCCAGCAATAACGGGGGCGCCTACAATGAGCAGTTCTTC,CASNNGGAYNEQFF
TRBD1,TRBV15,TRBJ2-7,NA,TGTGCCACCAGCAGAGAAGACAGGGGGCCCTACGAGCAGTACTTC,CATSREDRGPYEQYF